Given below is one T cell receptor (beta chain) in context. No antigen is known for it. The data originate from a study of radiation and T cells in renal cell carcinoma. Study results and caveats: Top tumor clonotypes rose in blood 2 weeks post-radiation, then contracted. No pretreatment tumor biopsies were available for baseline clonotypes.

This CDR3 is 13 amino acids long. V was cut by 5 bases and J by 7 bases, with 12 bases left in between. Germline lookup yields CDR1 WSHSY and CDR2 SAAADI. Profiled with immunoSEQ multiplex PCR; TCRdb holds only in-frame clones, not every one. The sample lists around 180,000 clones, 88% seen once, with approximately 10% in the top ten. Sample time point: blood 4 weeks post-SBRT, at nephrectomy. Documented treatment: 15 Gy SBRT to primary tumor, nephrectomy 4 weeks later. Nephrectomy followed 15 Gy stereotactic body radiation by 4 weeks. This renal cell carcinoma was of the clear cell type. V gene TRBV10-2 combines with J gene TRBJ2-1; maybe TRBD2 (5 bases). The TCR was taken from a woman aged 45-65 years with renal cell carcinoma. Sequenced here: blood, sampled from a patient whose treatment included radiotherapy and nephrectomy. The CDR3 sequence: CASSRTGPNEQFF. The CDR3 DNA reads as TGCGCCAGCAGTAGGACTGGGCCTAATGAGCAGTTCTTC.